Each of the 10 T cell receptor beta chains below was sequenced from the same sample in a study of T cell responses to AZD1222 COVID-19 vaccine. The assay was immunoSEQ multiplex PCR, and TCRdb's table has in-frame clones only and misses some. The table lists about 130,000 clones, approximately 92% of them singletons. The sample in question was peripheral blood, obtained 28 days after the second AZD1222 dose. These receptors came from an adult who received the AZD1222 COVID-19 vaccine.

This clone is a singleton in its sample. The chain couples TRBV18 to TRBJ1-3, with a tentative D call TRBD1 (5 bases). The CDR3 spans 16 residues. The V gene lost 3 bases and the J gene lost 0 bases, with 12 bases spanning the gap. Germline lookup yields CDR1 KGHSH and CDR2 LQKENI. This CDR3 is CASSPLSGGSGNTIYF. CDR3 DNA: TGTGCCAGCTCACCTCTCTCGGGGGGCTCTGGAAACACCATATATTTT.

The CDR3 bases are TGCAGCGTTGAAGCCGGGACAGGGGACAATGAGCAGTTCTTC. Encoded protein: CSVEAGTGDNEQFF. This chain links TRBV29-1 with TRBJ2-1; 10 bases line up with TRBD1. With 1 base clipped from V and 5 bases from J, the junction kept 2 bases outside the gene matches. Germline CDR1 and CDR2: SQVTM and ANQGSEA. The CDR3 is made up of 14 amino acids.

This chain uses TRBV30 with TRBJ2-3, with 7 bases aligning to TRBD1. With V trimmed by 7 bases and J by 5 bases, 9 bases remained unmatched. The CDR3 is 13 amino acids. Per the germline V gene, CDR1 is GTSNPN and CDR2 is SVGIG (reference sequence). CDR3 sequence reads: CALGQASRDTQYF. CDR3 DNA sequence: TGTGCCTTAGGACAGGCTTCTCGAGATACGCAGTATTTT.

The chain combines TRBV11-2 with TRBJ1-4, with D maybe TRBD1 (6 bases). The CDR3 totals 15 residues. V lost 5 bases and J lost 10, with 20 bases in between. From germline, CDR1 is SGHAT and CDR2 FQNNGV. This chain's CDR3 is CASSPGGRGKGKLFF. The CDR3 nucleotides are TGTGCCAGCAGCCCGGGGGGCAGGGGAAAAGGAAAACTGTTTTTT.

CDR3 loop: CATSDLYEQYF. The CDR3 region has the DNA TGTGCCACCAGTGACCTCTACGAGCAGTACTTC. V is TRBV24-1 and J is TRBJ2-7, with unresolved D. CDR1 and CDR2 (germline): KGHDR, SFDVKD. V was shortened by 4 bases and J by 3 bases, with 3 bases between the two germline ends. CDR3 length: 11 amino acids.

The rearrangement uses TRBV4-1 and TRBJ2-1; 13 bases align to TRBD2. The V gene end was trimmed by 3 bases and the J gene end by 2 bases; junction bases not matched to a gene: 1. Germline CDR1 reads MGHRA; CDR2 reads YSYEKL. This CDR3 contains 16 residues. The DNA of the CDR3 is TGCGCCAGCAGCCAGGGGACTAGCGGGACCTACAATGAGCAGTTCTTC. Its translation: CASSQGTSGTYNEQFF.

CDR3 region: CASSSGLLPYEQYF. As DNA, the CDR3 is TGTGCCAGCAGCTCGGGACTCCTCCCCTACGAGCAGTACTTC. The rearrangement joins TRBV5-6 to TRBJ2-7; D possibly corresponds to TRBD2 (6 bases). This CDR3 region has 14 residues. Trimming pared 3 bases from V and 2 bases from J, leaving 12 bases between. CDR1 SGHDT and CDR2 YYEEEE come from the germline V gene. Filled out from reference TRBV5-6 and TRBJ2-7, the complete variable domain reads DAGVTQSPTHLIKTRGQQVTLRCSPKSGHDTVSWYQQALGQGPQFIFQYYEEEERQRGNFPDRFSGHQFPNYSSELNVNALLLGDSALYLCASSSGLLPYEQYFGPGTRLTVT.

The rearrangement links TRBV2 to TRBJ1-2, with D unclear. V was clipped by 1 base and J by 4 bases, with 10 bases between them. The CDR3 covers 14 residues. The V gene's germline CDR1 is SNHLY and CDR2 FYNNEI. This CDR3 is CASSEVSGSYGYTF. CDR3 nucleotide sequence: TGTGCCAGCAGTGAAGTGTCGGGGAGCTATGGCTACACCTTC.

The chain carries TRBV12-3 or TRBV12-4 and TRBJ1-1; weak D call: TRBD1 (5 bases). V was shortened by 5 bases and J by 6 bases, with 13 bases between the two germline ends. The CDR3 spans 13 residues. CDR3 amino acids: CASSIQERSEAFF. In DNA form, the CDR3 reads TGTGCCAGCAGTATACAGGAAAGGTCTGAAGCTTTCTTT.

This chain connects TRBV12-3 or TRBV12-4 to TRBJ2-1; D is perhaps TRBD2 (6 bases). The V end lost 6 bases, the J end lost 8 bases, and 11 bases lay between the germline ends. The CDR3 has 12 amino acids. The CDR3 DNA follows: TGTGCCAGCAGCCGCGGGGCGGATGAGCAGTTCTTC. As protein: CASSRGADEQFF.